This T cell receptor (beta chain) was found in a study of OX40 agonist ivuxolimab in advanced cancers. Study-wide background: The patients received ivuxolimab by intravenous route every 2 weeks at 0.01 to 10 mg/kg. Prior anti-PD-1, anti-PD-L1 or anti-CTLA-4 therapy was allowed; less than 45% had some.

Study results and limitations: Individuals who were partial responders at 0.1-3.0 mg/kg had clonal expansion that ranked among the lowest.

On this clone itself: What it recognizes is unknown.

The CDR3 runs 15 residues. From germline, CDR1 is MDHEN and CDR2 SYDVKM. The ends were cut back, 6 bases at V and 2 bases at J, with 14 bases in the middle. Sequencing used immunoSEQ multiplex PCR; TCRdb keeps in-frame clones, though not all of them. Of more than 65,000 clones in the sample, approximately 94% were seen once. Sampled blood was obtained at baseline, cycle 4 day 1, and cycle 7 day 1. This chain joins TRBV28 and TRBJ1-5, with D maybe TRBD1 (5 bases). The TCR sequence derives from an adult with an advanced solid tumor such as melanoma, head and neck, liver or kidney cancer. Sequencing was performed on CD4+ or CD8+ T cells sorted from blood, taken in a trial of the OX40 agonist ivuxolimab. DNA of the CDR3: TGTGCCAGCAGAGACCCAGGGTCGGGCAATCAGCCCCAGCATTTT. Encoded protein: CASRDPGSGNQPQHF. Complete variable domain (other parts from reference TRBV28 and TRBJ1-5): DVKVTQSSRYLVKRTGEKVFLECVQDMDHENMFWYRQDPGLGLRLIYFSYDVKMKEKGDIPEGYSVSREKKERFSLILESASTNQTSMYLCASRDPGSGNQPQHFGDGTRLSIL.